This T cell receptor beta chain was found in a study of identical twins. Findings and caveats of the study: High-abundance cord blood beta clonotypes had fewer insertions; memory repertoires showed none. Out-of-frame alpha sequences shared by twins were enriched for low generation probability.

This clonotype has just a few counts. Its antigen is still unknown. One entry per CDR3 protein results from TCRdb running MiXCR on the 5' RACE reads. This sample has about 660,000 distinct CDR3 sequences, with over 8.5% found just once. CDR3 length: 17 residues. CDR1 and CDR2 (germline): SGHTA, FQGTGA. V was trimmed by 4 bases and J by 6 bases, leaving 22 bases between them. These sequences were also reported in another study, on yellow fever vaccine responses in identical twins.

J is TRBJ2-1 and V is TRBV7-3, with D maybe TRBD2 (7 bases). Source material: PBMCs. This clonotype was sampled from a woman aged 18-29 years in good health. As DNA, the CDR3 is TGTGCCAGCAGCTCAAAGCCCTGGGGGGGGGCCCTCAATGAGCAGTTCTTC. Its translation is CASSSKPWGGALNEQFF.